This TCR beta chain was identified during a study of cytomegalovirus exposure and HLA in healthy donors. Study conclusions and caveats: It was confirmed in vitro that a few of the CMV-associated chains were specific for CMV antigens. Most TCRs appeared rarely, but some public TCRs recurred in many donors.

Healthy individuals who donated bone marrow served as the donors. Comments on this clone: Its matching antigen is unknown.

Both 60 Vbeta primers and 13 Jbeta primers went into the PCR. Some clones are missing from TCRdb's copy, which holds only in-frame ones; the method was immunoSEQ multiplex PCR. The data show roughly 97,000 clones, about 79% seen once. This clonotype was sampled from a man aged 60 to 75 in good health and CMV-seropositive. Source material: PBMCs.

The CDR3 reads CASSEALLAGQNIQYF. The CDR3 DNA reads TGTGCCAGCAGCGAAGCTTTACTAGCGGGGCAAAACATTCAGTACTTC. The J gene is TRBJ2-4, the V gene TRBV9; 10 positions match TRBD2. The CDR3 has 16 amino acids. With V trimmed by 3 bases and J by 5 bases, 8 bases remained unmatched. Germline V lookup: CDR1 SGDLS, CDR2 YYNGEE.